The rows below give T cell receptor beta chains drawn from one sample of a study of cytomegalovirus exposure and HLA in healthy donors. The protocol was immunoSEQ multiplex PCR, while the TCRdb copy is restricted to in-frame clones and leaves out a portion. The sample shows some 130,000 clones, around 86% of them seen only once. Sequenced input: PBMCs. The source of these receptors is a woman in her fifties or sixties in good health and CMV-seropositive. Each CDR3 is given with its conserved first and last residue. Fields, in order: D gene, J gene, V gene, clone size, CDR3 protein, CDR3 DNA. D genes are given only for firm matches. Clone size, where shown, is once, few, many, or a class for clones that have expanded.

TRBD1 TRBJ1-1 TRBV27 . CASSFAWPGQGKNTEAFF TGTGCCAGCAGTTTCGCCTGGCCGGGACAGGGCAAGAACACTGAAGCTTTCTTT
. TRBJ1-1 TRBV6-6 . CASSYTNAVLSPEAFF TGTGCCAGCAGTTACACGAACGCAGTCCTTTCCCCTGAAGCTTTCTTT
. TRBJ1-2 TRBV7-9 . CASSSGDYGYTF TGTGCCAGCAGCTCGGGGGACTATGGCTACACCTTC
TRBD1 TRBJ1-5 TRBV19 . CASTDRVGSNQPQHF TGTGCCAGTACCGACAGGGTTGGAAGCAATCAGCCCCAGCATTTT
TRBD1 TRBJ1-4 TRBV5-1 . CASSMGQGNEKLFF TGCGCCAGCAGCATGGGACAGGGGAATGAAAAACTGTTTTTT
. TRBJ2-2 TRBV2 . CASSVLYTGELFF TGTGCCAGCAGTGTTTTATACACCGGGGAGCTGTTTTTT
TRBD1 TRBJ2-7 TRBV28 . CASSTLGTGDYEQYF TGTGCCAGCAGTACCCTCGGGACAGGCGACTACGAGCAGTACTTC
TRBD1 TRBJ1-6 TRBV19 . CAGGTGLNSPLHF TGTGCCGGAGGGACAGGCTTAAATTCACCCCTCCACTTT
TRBD2 TRBJ2-2 TRBV4-1 . CASSSGLAGVAGELFF TGCGCCAGCAGCTCTGGACTAGCGGGAGTGGCCGGGGAGCTGTTTTTT
. TRBJ1-2 TRBV5-6 few CASSFLQGAYGYTF TGTGCCAGCAGCTTCCTTCAGGGCGCCTATGGCTACACCTTC
TRBD1 TRBJ1-1 TRBV27 . CASSLQGLGTEAFF TGTGCCAGCAGTCTACAGGGGCTGGGGACCGAAGCTTTCTTT
TRBD1 TRBJ2-5 TRBV5-4 once CASSSQGAEETQYF TGTGCCAGCAGCTCGCAGGGGGCGGAGGAGACCCAGTACTTC
TRBD2 TRBJ2-2 TRBV28 . CASSFGTSGTGELFF TGTGCCAGCAGTTTCGGGACTAGCGGCACCGGGGAGCTGTTTTTT
. TRBJ2-3 TRBV27 few CASSFGFGTDTQYF TGTGCCAGCAGTTTTGGGTTCGGGACAGATACGCAGTATTTT
. TRBJ1-3 TRBV18 . CASSPGGGNTIYF TGTGCCAGCTCACCGGGAGGTGGAAACACCATATATTTT
. TRBJ2-6 TRBV5-1 . CASTTVSGANVLTF TGCGCCAGCACCACAGTCTCTGGGGCCAACGTCCTGACTTTC
TRBD2 TRBJ2-1 TRBV28 . CASSPSLAGDVFNEQFF TGTGCCAGCAGTCCATCCCTGGCGGGGGATGTGTTCAATGAGCAGTTCTTC
. TRBJ1-1 TRBV28 . CASSFEERLEAFF TGTGCCAGCAGTTTCGAGGAGCGTCTCGAAGCTTTCTTT